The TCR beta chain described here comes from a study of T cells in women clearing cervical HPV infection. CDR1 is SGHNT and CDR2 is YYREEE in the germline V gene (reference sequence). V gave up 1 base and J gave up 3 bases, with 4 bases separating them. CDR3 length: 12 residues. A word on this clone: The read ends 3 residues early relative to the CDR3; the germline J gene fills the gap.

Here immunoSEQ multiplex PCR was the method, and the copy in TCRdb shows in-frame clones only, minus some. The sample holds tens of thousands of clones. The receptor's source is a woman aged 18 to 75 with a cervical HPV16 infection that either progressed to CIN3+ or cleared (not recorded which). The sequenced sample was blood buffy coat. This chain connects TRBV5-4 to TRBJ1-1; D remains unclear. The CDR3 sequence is CASSLQDTEAFF. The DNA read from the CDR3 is TGTGCCAGCAGCTTGCAGGACACTGAA.